This TCR beta chain emerged from a study of blood T cell repertoires in COVID-19. The data were produced by immunoSEQ multiplex PCR, yet TCRdb's version contains in-frame clones alone and is incomplete. Of 150,000 or so clones in the sample, over 80% were seen once. Two negative PCRs, clearance, or symptom resolution characterized the recovered Cohort 3 donors. Between the trimmed V and J ends, which lost 5 bases and 0 bases, there was a span of 11 bases. The CDR3 length is 15 residues. Germline V gene lookup returns CDR1 SGHVS and CDR2 FNYEAQ. Sample: PBMCs or T cells enriched from blood (not recorded which). This clonotype originated in a woman aged 60-70 years who had recovered from COVID-19. This rearrangement joins TRBV7-6 to TRBJ2-1, with no clear D. CDR3 loop: CASSTGSGSYNEQFF. CDR3 DNA sequence: TGTGCCAGCAGCACCGGTTCCGGCTCCTACAATGAGCAGTTCTTC.